The rows below give T cell receptor beta chains drawn from one sample of a study of T-cell reconstitution after alpha-beta-depleted transplantation in children. TCRdb processed the PCR reads anew with MiXCR; each CDR3 protein has one entry. The sample lists around 190,000 distinct CDR3 sequences, roughly 7.1% occurring once. The sequences come from PBMCs, collected before TCRalphabeta/CD19-depleted stem cell transplant. These receptors were taken from a boy aged 2 to 10 with acute lymphoblastic leukemia, due to receive a stem cell transplant. CDR3s include the opening cysteine and the closing phenylalanine or tryptophan. The D gene is left open where the match is weak. Clone size, where shown, is once, few, many, or a class for clones that have expanded.

abundance: many
v_gene: TRBV10-3
d_gene: TRBD1
j_gene: TRBJ1-4
CDR3nt: TGTGCCATCAGTGACCCGGACAGGGGGATAGAGAATGAAAAACTGTTTTTT
CDR3aa: CAISDPDRGIENEKLFF

abundance: many
v_gene: TRBV20-1
d_gene: NA
j_gene: TRBJ1-2
CDR3nt: NA
CDR3aa: CSARDFGPGRANYGYTF

abundance: few
v_gene: TRBV15
d_gene: NA
j_gene: TRBJ2-3
CDR3nt: TGTGCCACCAGAGAAGGACCTAGCACAGATACGCAGTATTTT
CDR3aa: CATREGPSTDTQYF

abundance: NA
v_gene: TRBV11-2
d_gene: TRBD2
j_gene: TRBJ2-7
CDR3nt: TGTGCCAGCAGCTCTCCGGGACTAGCTCTTACCTCCTACGAGCAGTACTTC
CDR3aa: CASSSPGLALTSYEQYF

abundance: many
v_gene: TRBV3-1
d_gene: TRBD2
j_gene: TRBJ2-1
CDR3nt: TGTGCCAGCAGCCAAGTAAGCGGGGGGAACAATGAGCAGTTCTTC
CDR3aa: CASSQVSGGNNEQFF

abundance: many
v_gene: TRBV12-3/TRBV12-4
d_gene: TRBD2
j_gene: TRBJ2-7
CDR3nt: TGTGCCAGCTCGCCTTATAGCGGGGACTACGAGCAGTACTTC
CDR3aa: CASSPYSGDYEQYF

abundance: few
v_gene: TRBV7-9
d_gene: NA
j_gene: TRBJ2-7
CDR3nt: TGTGCCAGCAGCTTAGGGGCAGAAATTGTGCGCTACGAGCAGTACTTC
CDR3aa: CASSLGAEIVRYEQYF

abundance: many
v_gene: TRBV6-5
d_gene: NA
j_gene: TRBJ1-4
CDR3nt: TGTGCCAGCAGTTATACGGGGGTTAATGAAAAACTGTTTTTT
CDR3aa: CASSYTGVNEKLFF

abundance: few
v_gene: TRBV5-1
d_gene: NA
j_gene: TRBJ2-5
CDR3nt: TGCGCCAGCAGCTTGGGACTACCCGGGACCCAGTACTTC
CDR3aa: CASSLGLPGTQYF

abundance: many
v_gene: TRBV15
d_gene: TRBD2
j_gene: TRBJ2-3
CDR3nt: TGTGCCACCAGCAGAGTAGCGGGGGGCGCAGATACGCAGTATTTT
CDR3aa: CATSRVAGGADTQYF

abundance: many
v_gene: TRBV7-2
d_gene: NA
j_gene: TRBJ2-5
CDR3nt: TGTGCCAGCAGCTTAGGTTTGGGGGGAGAGACCCAGTACTTC
CDR3aa: CASSLGLGGETQYF

abundance: many
v_gene: TRBV20-1
d_gene: TRBD2
j_gene: TRBJ2-7
CDR3nt: TGCAGTGCTTCGGGACTACCATACTACGAGCAGTACTTC
CDR3aa: CSASGLPYYEQYF

abundance: many
v_gene: TRBV28
d_gene: NA
j_gene: TRBJ2-7
CDR3nt: TGTGCCAGCAGTTTTGTAAGGGGGGGGCCCTCCTACGAGCAGTACTTC
CDR3aa: CASSFVRGGPSYEQYF

abundance: many
v_gene: TRBV7-8
d_gene: NA
j_gene: TRBJ1-2
CDR3nt: TGTGCCAGCAGCTTAGGTCTTGGCGGCTACACCTTC
CDR3aa: CASSLGLGGYTF

abundance: NA
v_gene: TRBV4-2
d_gene: TRBD1
j_gene: TRBJ2-7
CDR3nt: TGTGCCAGCAGCCGTACCGGGACAGGGGGGCACGAGCAGTACTTC
CDR3aa: CASSRTGTGGHEQYF

abundance: many
v_gene: TRBV12-3/TRBV12-4
d_gene: NA
j_gene: TRBJ1-1
CDR3nt: TGTGCCAGCAGTCCAGGCGGGAGGAACACTGAAGCTTTCTTT
CDR3aa: CASSPGGRNTEAFF

abundance: many
v_gene: TRBV12-3/TRBV12-4
d_gene: TRBD1
j_gene: TRBJ1-1
CDR3nt: TGTGCCAGCAGGCGGCCTGGGACAGCCGCTGAAGCTTTCTTT
CDR3aa: CASRRPGTAAEAFF

abundance: NA
v_gene: TRBV10-3
d_gene: NA
j_gene: TRBJ2-5
CDR3nt: TGTGCCATCAGTTCCAGCGGATGGGAGACCCAGTACTTC
CDR3aa: CAISSSGWETQYF